This T cell receptor (beta chain) came from a study of T cells in Graves' hyperthyroidism and ophthalmopathy. Researchers took RNA transcripts and amplified the TCR beta CDR3 regions from them. The TCR CDR3 was amplified in a first-round RT-PCR using the HTBI primer set. TCRdb used MiXCR to reprocess the multiplex PCR reads, holding one entry per CDR3 protein. The table includes around 600,000 distinct CDR3 sequences, about 14% detected once. CDR3 length equals 11 residues. Germline CDR1 and CDR2: LNHDA and SQIVND (reference sequence). V dropped 4 bases and J dropped 5 bases, with 3 bases sitting between them. This clonotype was seen only a few times.

Specimen: blood. The chain is built from TRBV19 and TRBJ2-1, with unresolved D. This sequence was found in a woman in her 50s with Graves' ophthalmopathy. CDR3 DNA: TGTGCCAGTAGTAATCACAATGAGCAGTTCTTC. Encoded protein: CASSNHNEQFF.